Shown below are 29 T cell receptor beta chains from a single sample sequenced in a study of blood T cell repertoires in COVID-19. Sequencing used immunoSEQ multiplex PCR; TCRdb keeps in-frame clones, though not all of them. The repertoire holds 180,000 or so clones, with nearly 90% as singletons. The sample taken for sequencing was PBMCs or T cells enriched from blood (not recorded which). These receptors all stem from a woman aged 40-49 years with acute COVID-19.

The chain has TRBV19 and TRBJ1-5; 7 bases align to TRBD1. Per germline, CDR1 LNHDA and CDR2 SQIVND (reference sequence). The trim removed 5 bases at V and 1 base at J, leaving 14 bases unmatched. The CDR3 extends over 18 amino acids. This CDR3 reads CASSLTTGWDESNQPQHF. CDR3 sequence (DNA): TGTGCCAGTAGTTTAACGACAGGGTGGGATGAAAGCAATCAGCCCCAGCATTTT.

The chain has TRBV19 and TRBJ1-1, with 9 bases lining up with TRBD1. V lost 5 bases to trimming and J lost 4 bases; unmatched junction nucleotides: 11. Germline CDR1 is LNHDA and CDR2 is SQIVND (reference sequence). The CDR3 runs to 16 residues. The DNA of the CDR3 is TGTGCCAGTAGTTTGGACAGGGGCTCCTGGGGCACTGAAGCTTTCTTT. It encodes CASSLDRGSWGTEAFF.

This chain connects TRBV30 to TRBJ1-4; no definite D call. V lost 2 bases and J 4 bases, leaving 8 bases between the germline ends. Per the germline V gene, CDR1 is GTSNPN and CDR2 is SVGIG (reference sequence). This CDR3 is 13 amino acids long. The CDR3 bases are TGTGCCTGGAGTCCGGGATTTAATGAAAAACTGTTTTTT. This sequence encodes CAWSPGFNEKLFF.

The genes are TRBV4-3 and TRBJ2-1, with 7 bases aligning to TRBD2. This CDR3 spans 14 amino acids. Germline loops: CDR1 LGHNA, CDR2 YSLEER. The V segment lost 5 bases and the J segment 7 bases; nucleotides outside the gene matches: 8. Here the CDR3 reads CASSKAGSVNEQFF. The CDR3 DNA reads TGCGCCAGCAGCAAAGCGGGATCGGTGAATGAGCAGTTCTTC.

This chain joins TRBV5-6 and TRBJ2-2; D perhaps matches TRBD2 (7 bases). This CDR3 region has 16 residues. Trimming took 6 bases from V and 1 from J, leaving 16 bases between them. Germline CDR1 reads SGHDT; CDR2 reads YYEEEE. CDR3 amino acids: CASTPRGRENTGELFF. CDR3 sequence (DNA): TGTGCCAGCACCCCGAGGGGGAGGGAGAACACCGGGGAGCTGTTTTTT.

The count of this clone is one. This chain joins TRBV27 and TRBJ2-1, with 10 nucleotides matching TRBD1. The CDR3 is 14 residues long. The germline V gene encodes CDR1 MNHEY and CDR2 SMNVEV (reference sequence). V lost 6 bases, J lost 3 bases, and 2 bases stayed unmatched. The CDR3, as DNA: TGTGCCAGCAGCCGGGACAGGGGCTACAATGAGCAGTTCTTC. It codes for CASSRDRGYNEQFF.

This clone was picked up one time. The gene calls are TRBV9 and TRBJ2-1; D is unresolved. Trimming stripped 4 bases from V and 0 bases from J, with 14 bases between. CDR1 SGDLS and CDR2 YYNGEE come from the germline V gene. The CDR3 is 16 residues long. In DNA, the CDR3 is TGTGCCAGCAGCCCCCAAGGCCCTAGCTCCTACAATGAGCAGTTCTTC. This codes for CASSPQGPSSYNEQFF.

The CDR3 nucleotides read TGTGCCAGCAGCTCTTATCCAGGGGGCGCGGTTGAAGCTTTCTTT. This codes for CASSSYPGGAVEAFF. The chain joins TRBV7-9 to TRBJ1-1; 8 bases align to TRBD1. The junction had 11 bases not matched to a gene; V was cut back by 4 bases and J by 7 bases. Germline loops: CDR1 SEHNR, CDR2 FQNEAQ (reference sequence). The CDR3 loop spans 15 amino acids.

The chain employs TRBV5-6 and TRBJ1-6; 8 positions match TRBD1. V lost 2 bases, J lost 6 bases, and 4 bases stayed unmatched. Germline V lookup: CDR1 SGHDT, CDR2 YYEEEE. The CDR3 spans 15 residues. Here the CDR3 DNA reads TGTGCCAGCAGCTTAGACAGGGGAATTAATTCACCCCTCCACTTT. This codes for CASSLDRGINSPLHF.

This chain connects TRBV28 to TRBJ1-1, with 8 bases aligning to TRBD1. The CDR3 is made up of 12 amino acids. From germline, CDR1 is MDHEN and CDR2 SYDVKM. Trimming at V came to 7 bases and at J to 8 bases, leaving 6 bases not matched to a gene. This CDR3 is CASTGTGGEAFF. The CDR3 DNA reads as TGTGCCAGCACGGGGACAGGCGGCGAAGCTTTCTTT. Drawing the rest from reference TRBV28 and TRBJ1-1, the complete variable domain is DVKVTQSSRYLVKRTGEKVFLECVQDMDHENMFWYRQDPGLGLRLIYFSYDVKMKEKGDIPEGYSVSREKKERFSLILESASTNQTSMYLCASTGTGGEAFFGQGTRLTVV.

This chain connects TRBV5-5 to TRBJ2-7, with 7 positions matching TRBD1. The CDR3 runs to 14 residues. V shed 2 bases and J 3 bases; nucleotides not matched to a gene: 5. Germline V gives CDR1 SGHKS, CDR2 YYEKEE (reference sequence). Written as DNA, the CDR3 is TGTGCCAGCAGCTTACATCCAGGGGGCTACGAGCAGTACTTC. It yields the protein CASSLHPGGYEQYF.

The rearrangement uses TRBV14 and TRBJ2-7; D may be TRBD1 (6 bases). Germline values: CDR1 SGHDN, CDR2 FVKESK. There are 13 residues in the CDR3. V lost 7 bases and J 3 bases, leaving 13 bases between the germline ends. Written as DNA, the CDR3 is TGTGCCAGCACCATACCGGGACACTACGAGCAGTACTTC. It is translated as CASTIPGHYEQYF.

This chain links TRBV7-9 with TRBJ1-4, with no clear D. The CDR3 loop spans 16 amino acids. Trimming took 5 bases from V and 0 from J, leaving 13 bases between them. CDR1 and CDR2 from the germline V gene are SEHNR and FQNEAQ (reference sequence). For the CDR3, the DNA is TGTGCCAGCAGCCCGGGGTCAGTTTCAACTAATGAAAAACTGTTTTTT. Translated: CASSPGSVSTNEKLFF.

The chain joins TRBV19 to TRBJ1-3; the match to TRBD1 covers 11 bases. The V segment lost 3 bases and the J segment 4 bases; nucleotides outside the gene matches: 5. The germline CDR1 and CDR2 sequences are LNHDA and SQIVND (reference sequence). The CDR3 spans 16 residues. CDR3 sequence (DNA): TGTGCCAGTAGTATCCGGGACAGGGGGGACGGAAACACCATATATTTT. This gives the protein CASSIRDRGDGNTIYF.

This sequence joins TRBV18 and TRBJ2-7; D gene ambiguous. V gave up 5 bases and J gave up 2 bases, with 7 bases separating them. Germline CDR1 reads KGHSH; CDR2 reads LQKENI. This CDR3 spans 12 amino acids. CDR3 protein: CASSSLAYEQYF. In DNA form, the CDR3 reads TGTGCCAGCTCATCCCTTGCCTACGAGCAGTACTTC. Combining the CDR3 with reference TRBV18 and TRBJ2-7 gives the whole variable domain NAGVMQNPRHLVRRRGQEARLRCSPMKGHSHVYWYRQLPEEGLKFMVYLQKENIIDESGMPKERFSAEFPKEGPSILRIQQVVRGDSAAYFCASSSLAYEQYFGPGTRLTVT.

J is TRBJ1-1 and V is TRBV5-4; 8 bases line up with TRBD1. This CDR3 comprises 15 residues. Germline loops: CDR1 SGHNT, CDR2 YYREEE (reference sequence). Unmatched junction bases numbered 9, after V lost 8 bases and J lost 0 bases. CDR3: CASAPGTGMNTEAFF. The CDR3, as DNA: TGTGCCAGTGCCCCCGGGACAGGCATGAACACTGAAGCTTTCTTT.

V gene TRBV19 combines with J gene TRBJ2-2; 8 bases are a match to TRBD1. Per the germline V gene, CDR1 is LNHDA and CDR2 is SQIVND (reference sequence). The V gene end was trimmed by 6 bases and the J gene end by 1 base; junction bases not matched to a gene: 7. CDR3 size: 16 residues. The CDR3 nucleotides are TGTGCCAGTAGAGCGGACAGGGCTATGAACACCGGGGAGCTGTTTTTT. Protein: CASRADRAMNTGELFF.

The genes are TRBV20-1 and TRBJ2-7; D is unclear. Germline CDR1 is DFQATT and CDR2 is SNEGSKA (reference sequence). Trimming left V 3 bases short and J 0 bases short, with 9 bases between. This CDR3 region has 13 residues. As DNA, the CDR3 is TGCAGTGCTAGTGTTTCTCCCTCCTACGAGCAGTACTTC. It yields the protein CSASVSPSYEQYF.

The CDR3 region has the DNA TGTGCCACCAGCAGAGATCGCCAGGACGAGCAGTACTTC. It encodes CATSRDRQDEQYF. The rearrangement joins TRBV15 to TRBJ2-7; D unresolved. The CDR3 extends over 13 amino acids. V lost 0 bases and J 5 bases, leaving 8 bases between the germline ends. The germline V gene encodes CDR1 LNHNV and CDR2 YYDKDF (reference sequence).

This rearrangement joins TRBV27 to TRBJ2-3; D gene ambiguous. This CDR3 spans 13 amino acids. V was shortened by 3 bases and J by 6 bases, with 10 bases between the two germline ends. Per germline, CDR1 MNHEY and CDR2 SMNVEV (reference sequence). As DNA, the CDR3 is TGTGCCAGCAGTTTGGGCCAGAAGGATACGCAGTATTTT. Amino acids: CASSLGQKDTQYF.

This clone was counted between two and nine times. This chain uses TRBV2 with TRBJ1-2; D is perhaps TRBD1 (5 bases). CDR1 and CDR2 (germline): SNHLY, FYNNEI. Trimming took 3 bases from V and 5 from J, leaving 13 bases between them. The length of the CDR3 is 14 residues. CDR3 sequence (DNA): TGTGCCAGCAGTGACCGCGGGACGGTATATGGCTACACCTTC. Protein product: CASSDRGTVYGYTF.

The chain employs TRBV4-1 and TRBJ1-2; possibly TRBD1 for D (6 bases). V was pared by 4 bases and J by 5 bases, with 11 bases between. The CDR3 has 13 residues. Germline values: CDR1 MGHRA, CDR2 YSYEKL. CDR3 region: CASSLQGEYGYTF. The CDR3 DNA follows: TGCGCCAGCAGCCTACAGGGTGAATATGGCTACACCTTC.

This rearrangement joins TRBV20-1 to TRBJ2-1; the D is unclear. Germline CDR1 DFQATT, CDR2 SNEGSKA (reference sequence). V dropped 5 bases and J dropped 6 bases, with 8 bases sitting between them. There are 11 residues in the CDR3. The CDR3 nucleotides are TGCAGTGCTGCACCCGGCAATGAGCAGTTCTTC. It translates to CSAAPGNEQFF.

The rearrangement links TRBV10-3 to TRBJ2-1; D may be TRBD2 (6 bases). The V gene's germline CDR1 is ENHRY and CDR2 SYGVKD. This CDR3 has 13 amino acids. The V and J ends lost 2 bases and 6 bases respectively, with 8 bases between them. CDR3 sequence reads: CAISEGGSNEQFF. The CDR3 bases are TGTGCCATCAGTGAGGGGGGGTCCAATGAGCAGTTCTTC.

The chain couples TRBV19 to TRBJ2-1; the match to TRBD2 covers 9 bases. Per the germline V gene, CDR1 is LNHDA and CDR2 is SQIVND (reference sequence). The CDR3 runs to 14 residues. V trimming: 8 bases; J trimming: 6 bases; junction bases outside the gene matches: 8. The CDR3 region is CASEDSGSINEQFF. CDR3 sequence (DNA): TGTGCCAGTGAAGATAGCGGGAGTATCAATGAGCAGTTCTTC.

This clone came up a few times. V and J are TRBV12-5 and TRBJ2-3, with 9 bases aligning to TRBD1. Per the germline V gene, CDR1 is LGHNT and CDR2 is FRNRAP. V lost 6 bases and J lost 4; bases outside the gene matches: 11. The CDR3 runs to 16 residues. In DNA form, the CDR3 reads TGTGCTAGTGGGGGCACAGGGGGCGCCCGATCAGATACGCAGTATTTT. It translates to CASGGTGGARSDTQYF.

The J gene is TRBJ1-1, the V gene TRBV6-5; maybe TRBD1 (5 bases). V shed 9 bases and J shed 0 bases, with 8 bases lying between them. Germline loops: CDR1 MNHEY, CDR2 SVGAGI. There are 12 residues in the CDR3. The CDR3 nucleotides read TGTGCCAGGAAGACAGTGAACACTGAAGCTTTCTTT. Amino acids: CARKTVNTEAFF.

This clone was counted once. The gene calls are TRBV9 and TRBJ1-6; a possible D gene is TRBD1 (5 bases). Trimming stripped 2 bases from V and 10 bases from J, with 13 bases between. From germline, CDR1 is SGDLS and CDR2 YYNGEE. CDR3 length equals 14 residues. The CDR3 sequence is CASSVEARGSPLHF. The CDR3 bases are TGTGCCAGCAGCGTTGAAGCCCGGGGGTCACCCCTCCACTTT.

The J gene is TRBJ2-3, the V gene TRBV30, with D maybe TRBD2 (6 bases). V lost 0 bases and J 0 bases, leaving 10 bases between the germline ends. Looked up from germline, CDR1 is GTSNPN and CDR2 is SVGIG (reference sequence). The CDR3 totals 15 residues. The CDR3 coding sequence is TGTGCCTGGAGTGTCCGTCTAGCGAGCACAGATACGCAGTATTTT. Protein sequence: CAWSVRLASTDTQYF. The variable domain in full, completed from reference TRBV30 and TRBJ2-3, reads SQTIHQWPATLVQPVGSPLSLECTVEGTSNPNLYWYRQAAGRGLQLLFYSVGIGQISSEVPQNLSASRPQDRQFILSSKKLLLSDSGFYLCAWSVRLASTDTQYFGPGTRLTVL.